These T cell receptor beta chains were read from a single sample in a study of CD8 T cells in Susac syndrome. In TCRdb, the immunoSEQ multiplex PCR reads were re-called with MiXCR into one record per CDR3 protein. The sample shows approximately 230,000 distinct CDR3 sequences, 93% of them seen only once. The specimen was CD4+ T cells from PBMCs. Receptors were obtained from a human donor with multiple sclerosis. Both conserved end residues are part of each CDR3. A D gene is named only where the DNA matches it firmly.

j_gene | v_gene | d_gene | CDR3nt | CDR3aa
TRBJ2-1 | TRBV19 | . | TGTGCCAGCCGTTACAGTAGCTCCTACAATGAGCAGTTCTTC | CASRYSSSYNEQFF
TRBJ1-4 | TRBV6-2/TRBV6-3 | . | TGTGCCAGCAGCTGGGAGACATCCCGGGAAAAACTGTTTTTT | CASSWETSREKLFF
TRBJ2-7 | TRBV5-1 | TRBD1 | TGCGCCAGCAGCTTGGAAGGGACAGGCTACGAGCAGTACTTC | CASSLEGTGYEQYF
TRBJ1-1 | TRBV5-6 | . | TGTGCCAGCAACACGGGACAAGGATTATACGGGAACACTGAAGCTTTCTTT | CASNTGQGLYGNTEAFF
TRBJ1-6 | TRBV7-7 | . | TGTGCCAGCAGCCTCGGGACTTCGGCGACGAATTCACCCCTCCACTTT | CASSLGTSATNSPLHF
TRBJ1-1 | TRBV20-1 | . | TGCAGTGCTAGCCCCTGGGGGGTGAACACTGAAGCTTTCTTT | CSASPWGVNTEAFF
TRBJ1-1 | TRBV7-9 | . | TGTGCCAGCAGCGCCCTCAGGGGAGCTTTCTTT | CASSALRGAFF
TRBJ1-2 | TRBV20-1 | . | TGCAGTGCTAGAGATTTCCAGGGGAAAGGCTATGGCTACACCTTC | CSARDFQGKGYGYTF
TRBJ2-1 | TRBV7-9 | . | TGTGCCAGCAGTTTCCCTTACAATGAGCAGTTCTTC | CASSFPYNEQFF
TRBJ2-5 | TRBV20-1 | . | TGCAGTGCCGGGTTTGGGGGGGCGAGAGAGACCCAGTACTTC | CSAGFGGARETQYF
TRBJ1-2 | TRBV4-2 | . | TGTGCCAGCAGCCTGGCCATTAGGGAAGGACACGGCTACACCTTC | CASSLAIREGHGYTF
TRBJ1-3 | TRBV7-2 | . | TGTGCCAGCAGCTTAGACCTGGGGACGGGAAACACCATATATTTT | CASSLDLGTGNTIYF
TRBJ1-1 | TRBV12-3/TRBV12-4 | . | TGTGCCAGCAGATACAGGGAAGGGGGCACTGAAGCTTTCTTT | CASRYREGGTEAFF
TRBJ1-1 | TRBV5-1 | TRBD1 | TGCGCCAGCAGCTTGGGAGGGACAGGTTTGAACACTGAAGCTTTCTTT | CASSLGGTGLNTEAFF
TRBJ1-5 | TRBV10-3 | . | TGTGCCATCAGTGAGTCAGAAGCGGGGCAGCCCCAGCATTTT | CAISESEAGQPQHF
TRBJ2-1 | TRBV19 | . | TGTGCCAGTAGTATCGGGAACTCCTACAATGAGCAGTTCTTC | CASSIGNSYNEQFF
TRBJ1-6 | TRBV18 | . | TGTGCCAGCTCACCAGTGGACATAAATTCACCCCTCCACTTT | CASSPVDINSPLHF
TRBJ1-6 | TRBV30 | . | TGTGCCTGGACTCCCCGGGGGTATAATTCACCCCTCCACTTT | CAWTPRGYNSPLHF
TRBJ1-2 | TRBV29-1 | . | TGCAGCGTGGATGGGACAAATCGTGACTATGGCTACACCTTC | CSVDGTNRDYGYTF
TRBJ2-5 | TRBV24-1 | TRBD1 | TGTGCCACCAGTGATGGGGGACAGGGCCACGAAGAGACCCAGTACTTC | CATSDGGQGHEETQYF
TRBJ2-5 | TRBV29-1 | . | TGCAGCGTTGCCTATAGTGTTGGGCGAGGAGAGACCCAGTACTTC | CSVAYSVGRGETQYF
TRBJ2-7 | TRBV11-2 | . | TGTGCCAGCAGCTTAGTCGGCGGGCCCTACGAGCAGTACTTC | CASSLVGGPYEQYF